This entry features one T cell receptor beta chain sequence. The antigen remains undetermined. A read error may be the cause here, since a much bigger clone is one base away. Germline CDR1 and CDR2: SGHRS and YFSETQ. This CDR3 has 15 amino acids. V gave up 6 bases and J gave up 3 bases, with 15 bases separating them. This sample stems from a study of neurological immune-mediated disorders. Preparation of the unsorted libraries drew on 2 million PBMCs stored at -80 C. The making of cDNA relied on 5'RACE with 10-nucleotide random UMIs. Every sequencing run drew on 15-18 subjects and yielded over 200 million TCR-beta sequences. MiXCR, run by TCRdb on the 5' RACE reads, gives a single entry per CDR3 protein. The data hold roughly 62,000 distinct CDR3 sequences, with more than 9.5% observed a single time. Study-wide findings and caveats: HTLV-1-associated myelopathy displayed the greatest TCR clonal expansion, and multiple sclerosis exhibited the smallest, lower than that of healthy controls.

This sequence originates from a man aged 55 to 70 in good health. Sequencing was performed on PBMCs. The gene calls are TRBV5-1 and TRBJ2-2; D is perhaps TRBD1 (6 bases). This chain's CDR3 is CASTGTRGDTGELFF. The CDR3 region has the DNA TGCGCCAGCACCGGGACAAGGGGTGACACCGGGGAGCTGTTTTTT. Full variable domain (outside the CDR3, taken from reference TRBV5-1 and TRBJ2-2): KAGVTQTPRYLIKTRGQQVTLSCSPISGHRSVSWYQQTPGQGLQFLFEYFSETQRNKGNFPGRFSGRQFSNSRSEMNVSTLELGDSALYLCASTGTRGDTGELFFGEGSRLTVL.